This note documents a single T cell receptor (beta chain) sequence. The time point was: sample taken at primary tumor resection. Unsorted whole RNA of tumor, nontumor lung or frozen PBMC was sequenced. Donors were about 70 untreated early-stage non-small cell lung cancer patients. The data stem from a study of spatial heterogeneity in lung cancer. Looked up from germline, CDR1 is LGHDT and CDR2 is YNNKEL (reference sequence). This CDR3 has 19 amino acids. Trimming shortened V by 1 base and J by 0 bases, and 16 bases separated the two germline ends. TCRdb used MiXCR to reprocess the 5' RACE reads, holding one entry per CDR3 protein. The repertoire includes tens of thousands of distinct CDR3 sequences, roughly 12% of them detected once, and about two fifths sits in the top ten.

Source: PBMCs, taken at surgery. The TCR originated in a male donor with early-stage non-small cell lung cancer. The chain couples TRBV3-1 to TRBJ2-6; D is perhaps TRBD1 (5 bases). CDR3 region: CASSQVIGAVVSGANVLTF. CDR3 DNA sequence: TGTGCCAGCAGCCAAGTCATAGGGGCCGTTGTCTCTGGGGCCAACGTCCTGACTTTC.